The 29 T cell receptor beta chains below come from one sample, sequenced in a study of cytomegalovirus exposure and HLA in healthy donors. PCR primers comprised 60 Vbeta and 13 Jbeta primers. Measured with immunoSEQ multiplex PCR; TCRdb has only the in-frame clones, and not every one. In all, the sample yields about 150,000 clones. What was sequenced was PBMCs. The receptors were gathered from a woman aged 45 to 65 in good health and CMV-seronegative.

The chain carries TRBV30 and TRBJ1-1; 8 bases line up with TRBD1. The CDR3 has 12 residues. Per the germline V gene, CDR1 is GTSNPN and CDR2 is SVGIG (reference sequence). Trimming took 5 bases from V and 4 from J; bases not matched to a gene: 3. CDR3 region: CAWGRGLTEAFF. The CDR3 DNA is TGTGCCTGGGGCAGGGGGCTCACTGAAGCTTTCTTT.

The chain joins TRBV9 to TRBJ1-3, with 10 bases matching TRBD1. The CDR3 covers 16 residues. Germline V gene sequence: CDR1 SGDLS, CDR2 YYNGEE. V lost 3 bases, J lost 3 bases, and 6 bases stayed unmatched. DNA of the CDR3: TGTGCCAGCAGCGGACAGGGGGCTCCTTTTGGAAACACCATATATTTT. It specifies CASSGQGAPFGNTIYF.

The V gene is TRBV18, the J gene TRBJ2-2; D not resolved. Germline CDR1 KGHSH, CDR2 LQKENI. Trimming left V 0 bases short and J 1 base short, with 6 bases between. The CDR3 has 15 residues. This CDR3 reads CASSPPSGNTGELFF. CDR3 nucleotides: TGTGCCAGCTCACCACCGTCAGGGAACACCGGGGAGCTGTTTTTT.

The J gene is TRBJ1-2, the V gene TRBV5-6; 8 positions match TRBD1. The junction had 5 bases not matched to a gene; V was cut back by 0 bases and J by 4 bases. The CDR3 totals 15 residues. CDR1 and CDR2 (germline): SGHDT, YYEEEE. The CDR3 sequence: CASSLGQGRPYGYTF. CDR3 bases: TGTGCCAGCAGCTTGGGACAGGGGAGACCCTATGGCTACACCTTC.

The gene calls are TRBV27 and TRBJ2-4; TRBD1 matches at 7 bases. CDR1 is MNHEY, CDR2 SMNVEV, per germline (reference sequence). Unmatched junction bases numbered 9, after V lost 0 bases and J lost 1 base. CDR3 length: 18 residues. DNA of the CDR3: TGTGCCAGCAGTTTATCGGAGGACAGGAGGAGGGCCAAAAACATTCAGTACTTC. It codes for CASSLSEDRRRAKNIQYF.

As concerns this clone: Compared with germline, one end of the junction differs, possibly owing to a read error. At the DNA level, this CDR3 is encoded by other sequences in the same sample as well. The J gene is TRBJ2-1, the V gene TRBV5-1; 9 nucleotides agree with TRBD1. The CDR3 has 15 amino acids. Per germline, CDR1 SGHRS and CDR2 YFSETQ. CDR3 protein: CASSLGQGSYNEQFF. CDR3 sequence (DNA): TGCGCCAGCAGCCTCGGACAGGGGTCCTATAATGAGCAGTTCTTC.

The rearrangement joins TRBV7-9 to TRBJ2-1; no reliable D call. This CDR3 spans 16 amino acids. V was pared by 2 bases and J by 3 bases, with 14 bases between. CDR1 is SEHNR, CDR2 FQNEAQ, per germline (reference sequence). CDR3 protein: CASSLMALRIYNEQFF. CDR3 coding DNA: TGTGCCAGCAGCTTAATGGCCTTAAGAATCTACAATGAGCAGTTCTTC.

The chain recombines TRBV18 with TRBJ2-5, with 9 bases that match TRBD1. The DNA end is more similar to TRBJ2-7, so the J call may be wrong. The CDR3 length is 15 residues. The V gene's germline CDR1 is KGHSH and CDR2 LQKENI. CDR3 bases: TGTGCCAGCTCACTATCATCCGGGACAGGGAACGAGCAGTACTTC. Its protein is CASSLSSGTGNEQYF.

The chain employs TRBV27 and TRBJ1-4, with 7 bases identical to TRBD1. This CDR3 region has 14 residues. V was pared by 8 bases and J by 7 bases, with 10 bases of the junction left unmatched. Per germline, CDR1 MNHEY and CDR2 SMNVEV (reference sequence). CDR3 region: CASGSTGSGEKLFF. The CDR3 DNA reads as TGTGCCAGCGGCTCGACAGGGAGCGGTGAAAAACTGTTTTTT.

V and J are TRBV6-5 and TRBJ1-1; 9 positions match TRBD1. V lost 7 bases to trimming and J lost 3 bases; unmatched junction nucleotides: 9. Germline CDR1 and CDR2: MNHEY and SVGAGI. The length of the CDR3 is 15 residues. This chain's CDR3 is CASKRTGEGYTEAFF. In nucleotides, the CDR3 is TGTGCCAGCAAGAGGACAGGGGAGGGGTACACTGAAGCTTTCTTT.

V and J are TRBV7-9 and TRBJ2-1, with TRBD2 matching 8 bases. The CDR3 has 13 residues. Germline CDR1 SEHNR, CDR2 FQNEAQ (reference sequence). J was trimmed by 7 bases and V by 8 bases; bases with no gene match: 7. The CDR3 bases are TGTGCCAGCGAAAGGACTAGCAATAATGAGCAGTTCTTC. This gives the protein CASERTSNNEQFF.

The CDR3 DNA reads TGTGCCAGCAGTTTATCTGCTACAGGGGGTGAGCAGTTCTTC. This codes for CASSLSATGGEQFF. The V gene is TRBV27, the J gene TRBJ2-1, with TRBD1 matching over 8 bases. Trimming at V came to 0 bases and at J to 9 bases, leaving 4 bases not matched to a gene. This CDR3 comprises 14 residues. CDR1 and CDR2 from the germline V gene are MNHEY and SMNVEV (reference sequence).

The chain couples TRBV5-1 to TRBJ1-1; D remains ambiguous. V gave up 4 bases and J gave up 3 bases, with 13 bases separating them. Germline V gives CDR1 SGHRS, CDR2 YFSETQ. The CDR3 is made up of 14 amino acids. The CDR3 DNA reads TGCGCCAGCAGCCGAGCAAGCGAGGACACTGAAGCTTTCTTT. This codes for CASSRASEDTEAFF.

This sequence joins TRBV20-1 and TRBJ2-5; unclear D gene. V was clipped by 4 bases and J by 5 bases, with 8 bases between them. Germline CDR1 reads DFQATT; CDR2 reads SNEGSKA (reference sequence). The CDR3 has 11 amino acids. CDR3 protein: CSATYSETQYF. Written as DNA, the CDR3 is TGCAGTGCTACCTACTCGGAGACCCAGTACTTC.

The chain is built from TRBV7-6 and TRBJ2-7; D is unclear. V was trimmed by 5 bases and J by 4 bases, leaving 9 bases between them. The CDR3 runs 12 residues. CDR1 and CDR2 (germline): SGHVS, FNYEAQ. The CDR3 DNA reads TGTGCCAGCAGCCCTAACCTGTACGAGCAGTACTTC. Its protein is CASSPNLYEQYF.

The V gene is TRBV9, the J gene TRBJ1-2, with 7 bases matching TRBD1. Germline-derived CDR1 and CDR2 are SGDLS and YYNGEE. The CDR3 contains 16 residues. Trimming took 0 bases from V and 5 from J; bases not matched to a gene: 10. The CDR3 is CASSVEGAGAVYGYTF. As DNA, the CDR3 is TGTGCCAGCAGCGTAGAGGGGGCAGGTGCTGTTTATGGCTACACCTTC.

The chain recombines TRBV5-1 with TRBJ1-5; no clear D gene. The germline V and J ends were trimmed by 0 bases and 5 bases, with 9 bases remaining between them. The CDR3 sequence is 14 residues long. The germline V gene encodes CDR1 SGHRS and CDR2 YFSETQ. The CDR3 sequence is CASSLAGLDQPQHF. The DNA of the CDR3 is TGCGCCAGCAGCTTGGCGGGGTTGGATCAGCCCCAGCATTTT.

This rearrangement joins TRBV4-2 to TRBJ1-4; D perhaps matches TRBD1 (5 bases). CDR1 and CDR2 from the germline V gene are LGHNA and YNFKEQ. This CDR3 region has 16 residues. V was pared by 4 bases and J by 7 bases, with 19 bases between. The CDR3 coding sequence is TGTGCCAGCAGCCCCTGGGAAGGGGAAGATAGTGAAAAACTGTTTTTT. Residues: CASSPWEGEDSEKLFF.

Here the CDR3 DNA reads TGCGCCAGCAGCTTGTCGGGGAGCCTAAACACCGGGGAGCTGTTTTTT. It translates to CASSLSGSLNTGELFF. This chain uses TRBV5-1 with TRBJ2-2, with D tentatively TRBD2 (5 bases). The CDR3 runs 16 residues. The germline CDR1 and CDR2 sequences are SGHRS and YFSETQ. V was cut by 1 base and J by 2 bases, with 12 bases left in between.

This chain uses TRBV6-5 with TRBJ2-7; 7 nucleotides match TRBD1. CDR3 length equals 14 residues. Looked up from germline, CDR1 is MNHEY and CDR2 is SVGAGI. V lost 5 bases and J lost 0; bases outside the gene matches: 4. DNA of the CDR3: TGTGCCAGCAGTCCGAGACAGGGCTCCTACGAGCAGTACTTC. Residues: CASSPRQGSYEQYF.

The V call is TRBV7-2, the J call TRBJ2-2, with 7 bases identical to TRBD2. In germline, CDR1 is SGHTA, CDR2 FQGNSA. The CDR3 has 15 residues. V was pared by 2 bases and J by 7 bases, with 7 bases of the junction left unmatched. CDR3 protein: CASSLQGGQSGELFF. CDR3 bases: TGTGCCAGCAGCTTACAGGGAGGGCAGAGCGGGGAGCTGTTTTTT.

The chain recombines TRBV19 with TRBJ2-1, with a possible D match to TRBD2 (5 bases). V lost 6 bases, J lost 0 bases, and 12 bases lay in between. The CDR3 loop spans 15 amino acids. Per germline, CDR1 LNHDA and CDR2 SQIVND (reference sequence). The CDR3 sequence: CASSWETISYNEQFF. DNA for the CDR3: TGTGCCAGTAGCTGGGAGACTATCTCCTACAATGAGCAGTTCTTC. The entire variable domain, with the rest obtained from reference TRBV19 and TRBJ2-1, is as follows: DGGITQSPKYLFRKEGQNVTLSCEQNLNHDAMYWYRQDPGQGLRLIYYSQIVNDFQKGDIAEGYSVSREKKESFPLTVTSAQKNPTAFYLCASSWETISYNEQFFGPGTRLTVL.

The chain combines TRBV7-6 with TRBJ1-5; 8 bases are a match to TRBD1. The germline gives CDR1 SGHVS, CDR2 FNYEAQ. V shed 8 bases and J 4 bases; nucleotides not matched to a gene: 4. The CDR3 is 13 amino acids. In nucleotides, the CDR3 is TGTGCCAGCTCGGACAGGGCAAATCAGCCCCAGCATTTT. Encoded protein: CASSDRANQPQHF.

The chain uses TRBV4-2 and TRBJ2-4, with D possibly being TRBD2 (6 bases). V was cut by 0 bases and J by 0 bases, with 9 bases left in between. CDR3 length equals 16 residues. Germline assignment: CDR1 LGHNA and CDR2 YNFKEQ. The chain's CDR3 is CASSQEGLQAKNIQYF. The CDR3 DNA sequence: TGTGCCAGCAGCCAAGAGGGACTTCAAGCCAAAAACATTCAGTACTTC.

The chain recombines TRBV30 with TRBJ1-6; D not certain. There are 12 residues in the CDR3. Deletions cut 8 bases from V and 8 bases from J, with 13 bases between. CDR1 and CDR2 from the germline V gene are GTSNPN and SVGIG (reference sequence). The CDR3, as DNA: TGTGCCCTTGGCGGCAGCTATTCACCCCTCCACTTT. Amino acids: CALGGSYSPLHF.

The chain combines TRBV27 with TRBJ1-4; 7 positions agree with TRBD1. Germline lookup yields CDR1 MNHEY and CDR2 SMNVEV (reference sequence). The CDR3 covers 18 residues. V trimming: 3 bases; J trimming: 0 bases; junction bases outside the gene matches: 10. This CDR3 reads CASSFSGGRGATNEKLFF. DNA of the CDR3: TGTGCCAGCAGTTTTTCAGGGGGAAGGGGCGCAACTAATGAAAAACTGTTTTTT.

The rearrangement uses TRBV15 and TRBJ1-5; D unclear. V was clipped by 0 bases and J by 10 bases, with 7 bases between them. The CDR3 is 12 amino acids. In germline, CDR1 is LNHNV, CDR2 YYDKDF (reference sequence). CDR3: CATSRDLRPQHF. CDR3 sequence (DNA): TGTGCCACCAGCAGAGATCTGCGACCCCAGCATTTT. The complete variable domain, with remaining parts taken from reference TRBV15 and TRBJ1-5, reads DAMVIQNPRYQVTQFGKPVTLSCSQTLNHNVMYWYQQKSSQAPKLLFHYYDKDFNNEADTPDNFQSRRPNTSFCFLDIRSPGLGDTAMYLCATSRDLRPQHFGDGTRLSIL.

The chain carries TRBV7-9 and TRBJ2-2; D perhaps matches TRBD1 (6 bases). In germline, CDR1 is SEHNR, CDR2 FQNEAQ (reference sequence). This CDR3 comprises 13 residues. The V end was cut by 5 bases, the J end by 5 bases, with 9 bases between. The CDR3, as DNA: TGTGCCAGCAGCCCAAGGGGGACCGGGGAGCTGTTTTTT. Encoded protein: CASSPRGTGELFF.

This rearrangement joins TRBV4-2 to TRBJ1-1; a weak D match, TRBD1 (6 bases). The V gene's germline CDR1 is LGHNA and CDR2 YNFKEQ. Trimming stripped 1 base from V and 0 bases from J, with 9 bases between. This CDR3 has 15 residues. CDR3 protein: CASSQGQGMNTEAFF. The CDR3 bases are TGTGCCAGCAGCCAAGGGCAGGGGATGAACACTGAAGCTTTCTTT.